This T cell receptor (beta chain) was profiled in a study of cytomegalovirus exposure and HLA in healthy donors. V lost 6 bases to trimming and J lost 6 bases; unmatched junction nucleotides: 5. Per the germline V gene, CDR1 is MNHEY and CDR2 is SMNVEV (reference sequence). CDR3 length: 14 amino acids. Assay used: immunoSEQ multiplex PCR; TCRdb lists only in-frame clones, some missing. The repertoire holds 150,000 to 180,000 clones, with 75% to 90% as singletons. This chain connects TRBV27 to TRBJ2-1; 10 bases match TRBD2. This receptor was taken from a man younger than 30 in good health and CMV-seropositive. The sample comprised PBMCs. This CDR3 reads CASRVLAGANEQFF. The CDR3 DNA is TGTGCCAGCAGGGTTCTAGCGGGAGCCAATGAGCAGTTCTTC.